In this sample, the clone carrying this TCR beta chain turned up a few times. The people who gave samples were healthy Caucasians from Russia, aged roughly 6 to 100. The sample comes from a study of blood T cells in healthy people across ages. The ends were cut back, 0 bases at V and 2 bases at J, with 11 bases in the middle. This CDR3 spans 15 amino acids. Germline values: CDR1 DFQATT, CDR2 SNEGSKA (reference sequence). Through a sample-barcoded 5' primer and a J-beta primer mix, a second PCR was run for roughly 6 to 12 cycles. Each CDR3 protein is one row after TCRdb ran MiXCR on the 5' RACE reads. The sample yields some 710,000 distinct CDR3 sequences, around half seen once.

The chain has TRBV20-1 and TRBJ2-4, with a weak D call TRBD2 (6 bases). The sample taken for sequencing was blood. This clonotype was obtained from a man at least 80 years old in good health. CDR3 in amino acids: CSARDPRESKNIQYF. The DNA for the CDR3 is TGCAGTGCTAGAGATCCCCGGGAGTCCAAAAACATTCAGTACTTC.